Sequencing of this T cell receptor beta chain was carried out in a study of blood T cells in healthy people across ages. Germline CDR1 reads MGHRA; CDR2 reads YSYEKL. CDR3 length: 14 residues. V shed 2 bases and J shed 7 bases, with 14 bases lying between them. It was with a sample-barcoded 5' primer and a J-beta primer mix that a second PCR of roughly 7 to 12 cycles was run. TCRdb called the 5' RACE reads again in MiXCR, with one record for every CDR3 protein. The repertoire has about 690,000 distinct CDR3 sequences, around 41% of them found once; the top ten carry about 30%. The chain recombines TRBV4-1 with TRBJ1-2; tentatively, D is TRBD1 (6 bases). The TCR sequence derives from a man aged 80 or over in good health. The sample consisted of blood. CDR3 residues: CASSQRQAGGGYTF. The CDR3 bases are TGCGCCAGCAGCCAACGACAGGCCGGGGGTGGCTACACCTTC.